One sample yielded the 17 T cell receptor beta chains listed below, sequenced in a study of blood T cell repertoires in COVID-19. Repertoires were generated with immunoSEQ multiplex PCR, while TCRdb's copy carries only in-frame clones and drops some. The table shows some 200,000 clones, with around 84% occurring only once. The sequencing input was peripheral blood. These TCRs come from a woman older than 75 with COVID-19, enrolled during active disease.

This chain connects TRBV24-1 to TRBJ2-2, with D uncertain. V gave up 9 bases and J gave up 4 bases, with 11 bases separating them. This CDR3 spans 13 amino acids. Per germline, CDR1 KGHDR and CDR2 SFDVKD. CDR3 residues: CATQTELTGELFF. The CDR3 bases are TGTGCCACCCAAACAGAGCTCACCGGGGAGCTGTTTTTT.

The chain is built from TRBV11-2 and TRBJ2-3; 11 bases match TRBD2. There are 14 residues in the CDR3. V trimming: 5 bases; J trimming: 4 bases; junction bases outside the gene matches: 2. Germline loops: CDR1 SGHAT, CDR2 FQNNGV. This CDR3 is CASSTSGGPDTQYF. The CDR3 DNA follows: TGTGCCAGCAGCACTAGCGGGGGTCCAGATACGCAGTATTTT.

Of note for this clone: The sample holds other DNA sequences that translate to the same CDR3. The rearrangement joins TRBV28 to TRBJ2-5; D is ambiguous. The germline gives CDR1 MDHEN, CDR2 SYDVKM. V was cut by 4 bases and J by 4 bases, with 4 bases left in between. This CDR3 comprises 11 residues. The CDR3 spells CASSSRETQYF. CDR3 in DNA: TGTGCCAGCAGTTCTAGAGAGACCCAGTACTTC.

V gene TRBV30 combines with J gene TRBJ1-2; 7 bases line up with TRBD1. The CDR3 is made up of 14 amino acids. The V segment lost 7 bases and the J segment 7 bases; nucleotides outside the gene matches: 15. Germline V lookup: CDR1 GTSNPN, CDR2 SVGIG (reference sequence). DNA for the CDR3: TGTGCCTTACCGATGACAGGGTTAGGTGTTGGCTACACCTTC. This gives the protein CALPMTGLGVGYTF.

With regard to this clone: The CDR3 does not end in the conserved phenylalanine or tryptophan, so this is likely a read error. The V and J genes are TRBV5-1 and TRBJ1-1, with a tentative D call TRBD1 (6 bases). Trimming pared 4 bases from V and 6 bases from J, leaving 19 bases between. This CDR3 spans 15 amino acids. Germline CDR1 is SGHRS and CDR2 is YFSETQ. CDR3 nucleotide sequence: TGCGCCAGCAGCCTACCGGCGGGGGGCGCGTCTGAAGCTTTCTCT. Protein product: CASSLPAGGASEAFS.

This clone was detected once. The V gene is TRBV6-5, the J gene TRBJ1-4, with D unclear. CDR3 length: 15 residues. The ends were cut back, 5 bases at V and 3 bases at J, with 13 bases in the middle. Germline assignment: CDR1 MNHEY and CDR2 SVGAGI. The CDR3, as DNA: TGTGCCAGCAGTATGGACGGGATACCTAATGAAAAACTGTTTTTT. This encodes CASSMDGIPNEKLFF.

This rearrangement joins TRBV5-6 to TRBJ1-1; D possibly corresponds to TRBD1 (5 bases). Deletions cut 5 bases from V and 4 bases from J, with 12 bases between. From germline, CDR1 is SGHDT and CDR2 YYEEEE. This CDR3 comprises 13 residues. CDR3 region: CASRVQGGTEAFF. CDR3 sequence (DNA): TGTGCCAGCAGGGTGCAGGGTGGCACTGAAGCTTTCTTT.

The chain uses TRBV5-4 and TRBJ2-2; TRBD1 agrees at 11 bases. This CDR3 has 17 residues. The junction had 11 bases not matched to a gene; V was cut back by 5 bases and J by 5 bases. From germline, CDR1 is SGHNT and CDR2 YYREEE (reference sequence). The CDR3 reads CASRRTGGAWVTGELFF. In DNA form, the CDR3 reads TGTGCCAGCAGGCGGACAGGGGGCGCTTGGGTTACCGGGGAGCTGTTTTTT.

This chain joins TRBV15 and TRBJ2-2, with 7 bases aligning to TRBD2. The CDR3 is 16 amino acids. V shed 8 bases, J shed 0 bases, and the junction held 9 bases outside the gene matches. Germline values: CDR1 LNHNV, CDR2 YYDKDF (reference sequence). The CDR3 DNA is TGTGCCACCGCGGACCCGGGACTAACGAACACCGGGGAGCTGTTTTTT. Protein: CATADPGLTNTGELFF.

This chain joins TRBV7-2 and TRBJ2-7; no reliable D call. This CDR3 is 13 amino acids long. Germline-derived CDR1 and CDR2 are SGHTA and FQGNSA. Trimming cost V 1 base and J 7 bases, with 11 bases left between them. CDR3 protein: CASSLVVFREQYF. The CDR3 DNA follows: TGTGCCAGCAGCTTAGTTGTCTTTCGGGAGCAGTACTTC.

The gene calls are TRBV24-1 and TRBJ1-1, with D maybe TRBD1 (6 bases). Germline assignment: CDR1 KGHDR and CDR2 SFDVKD. This CDR3 region has 11 residues. V lost 7 bases, J lost 4 bases, and 6 bases lay in between. CDR3 DNA: TGTGCCACCAGACAGGGCACTGAAGCTTTCTTT. It translates to CATRQGTEAFF.

The count of this clone is one. The V call is TRBV14, the J call TRBJ2-4, with 8 bases that match TRBD1. The CDR3 runs 19 residues. With V trimmed by 7 bases and J by 0 bases, 17 bases remained unmatched. CDR1 and CDR2 from the germline V gene are SGHDN and FVKESK. CDR3 nucleotide sequence: TGTGCCAGCACCTACTTCATGACAGGGGCAAACCTAGCCAAAAACATTCAGTACTTC. Protein sequence: CASTYFMTGANLAKNIQYF.

The chain employs TRBV4-3 and TRBJ2-7; 9 bases line up with TRBD1. Germline trimming cut 4 bases from V and 0 bases from J; bases unmatched to any gene: 1. CDR3 length equals 14 residues. Per the germline V gene, CDR1 is LGHNA and CDR2 is YSLEER. This chain's CDR3 is CASSRDRASYEQYF. CDR3 nucleotides: TGCGCCAGCAGCCGGGACAGGGCCTCCTACGAGCAGTACTTC.

V gene TRBV7-2 combines with J gene TRBJ2-7; perhaps TRBD1 as D (6 bases). The CDR3 contains 14 residues. V was clipped by 7 bases and J by 2 bases, with 15 bases between them. The germline gives CDR1 SGHTA, CDR2 FQGNSA. Written as DNA, the CDR3 is TGTGCCAGCAAACTAGGGGGTATTACCTACGAGCAGTACTTC. As protein: CASKLGGITYEQYF.

The chain couples TRBV19 to TRBJ1-2, with D unresolved. The CDR3 covers 15 residues. Deletions cut 7 bases from V and 3 bases from J, with 18 bases between. Germline CDR1 is LNHDA and CDR2 is SQIVND (reference sequence). The CDR3 nucleotides read TGTGCCAGTAAGCAGGTATCAGTTTCCGACTATGGCTACACCTTC. It codes for CASKQVSVSDYGYTF.

The genes are TRBV7-2 and TRBJ2-2; 9 bases agree with TRBD1. The CDR3 has 17 amino acids. The germline V gene has CDR1 SGHTA and CDR2 FQGNSA. J lost 4 bases, V lost 4 bases, and 10 bases had no gene match. CDR3 sequence (DNA): TGTGCCAGCAGCTACCGTGGGACAGGGAAGTCCACCGGGGAGCTGTTTTTT. Amino acid sequence: CASSYRGTGKSTGELFF.

The chain couples TRBV5-1 to TRBJ2-1; 11 bases are a match to TRBD1. V gave up 4 bases and J gave up 6 bases; unmatched junction bases: 3. CDR1 SGHRS and CDR2 YFSETQ come from the germline V gene. This CDR3 comprises 14 residues. CDR3 protein: CASSAGTGGNEQFF. The CDR3 nucleotides read TGCGCCAGCAGCGCAGGGACAGGGGGCAATGAGCAGTTCTTC.